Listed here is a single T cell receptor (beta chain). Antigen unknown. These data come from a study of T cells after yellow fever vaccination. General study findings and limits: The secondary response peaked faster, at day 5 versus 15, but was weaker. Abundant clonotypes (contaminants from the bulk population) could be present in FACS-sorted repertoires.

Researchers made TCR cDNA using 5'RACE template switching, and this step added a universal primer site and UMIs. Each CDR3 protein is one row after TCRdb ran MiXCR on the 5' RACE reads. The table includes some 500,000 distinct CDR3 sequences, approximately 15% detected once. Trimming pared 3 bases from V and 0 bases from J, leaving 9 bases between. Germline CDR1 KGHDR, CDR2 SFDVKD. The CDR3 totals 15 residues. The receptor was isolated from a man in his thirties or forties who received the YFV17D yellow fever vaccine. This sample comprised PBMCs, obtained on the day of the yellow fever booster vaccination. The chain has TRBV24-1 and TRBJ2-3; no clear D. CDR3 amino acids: CATSDDRRSTDTQYF. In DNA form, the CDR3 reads TGTGCCACCAGTGATGACCGACGGAGCACAGATACGCAGTATTTT.